These T cell receptor beta chains were read from a single sample in a study of blood T cell repertoires in COVID-19. Profiled with immunoSEQ multiplex PCR; TCRdb holds only in-frame clones, not every one. The sample shows approximately 240,000 clones, 84% of them seen only once. The sequenced sample consisted of peripheral blood. These receptors were obtained from a woman in her twenties or thirties who had recovered from COVID-19. The CDR3 runs from the conserved cysteine through the conserved F or W. A D gene is named only where the DNA matches it firmly. Clone size is stated in some rows and not others, as once, few, many or a class when expanded.

>.|TRBJ2-7|few|TRBV11-2
CASSRGVGWYF
TGTGCCAGCAGTCGCGGCGTGGGTTGGTACTTC
>.|TRBJ2-5|.|TRBV2
CASRIATETQYF
TGTGCCAGCAGGATAGCGACCGAGACCCAGTACTTC
>.|TRBJ2-2|many|TRBV28
CASRAQIQGYFNTGELFF
TGTGCCAGCAGGGCCCAAATACAGGGTTATTTTAACACCGGGGAGCTGTTTTTT
>TRBD2|TRBJ2-7|.|TRBV5-1
CASSSTSGSPRDEQYF
TGCGCCAGCAGCTCGACTAGCGGGAGTCCCAGGGACGAGCAGTACTTC
>.|TRBJ1-2|.|TRBV27
CASSFPGNYGYTF
TGTGCCAGCAGTTTCCCCGGGAACTATGGCTACACCTTC
>TRBD2|TRBJ2-7|.|TRBV6-5
CASSPGLDEQYF
TGTGCCAGCAGTCCCGGACTAGACGAGCAGTACTTC
>TRBD2|TRBJ2-5|once|TRBV5-1
CASSLGLDLKETQYF
TGCGCCAGCAGCCTAGGACTAGATCTTAAAGAGACCCAGTACTTC
>TRBD2|TRBJ2-1|.|TRBV29-1
CSVQATSGSYEQFF
TGCAGCGTCCAAGCGACTAGCGGGAGCTATGAGCAGTTCTTC
>TRBD1|TRBJ2-3|.|TRBV5-4
CASTQGVTGDTQYF
TGTGCCAGCACCCAGGGGGTAACCGGGGATACGCAGTATTTT
>.|TRBJ2-3|.|TRBV9
CASSVGAGRTDTQYF
TGTGCCAGCAGCGTAGGGGCAGGGCGCACAGATACGCAGTATTTT
>.|TRBJ2-2|many|TRBV25-1
CASTRGAGELFF
TGTGCCAGCACCAGGGGTGCCGGGGAGCTGTTTTTT
>.|TRBJ1-6|.|TRBV23-1
CASSQSQGLIRNSPLHF
TGCGCCAGCAGTCAATCACAGGGCTTGATAAGGAATTCACCCCTCCACTTT
>TRBD2|TRBJ2-1|.|TRBV7-9
CASSLGLAGFYEQFF
TGTGCCAGCAGCTTAGGACTAGCGGGATTCTATGAGCAGTTCTTC
>.|TRBJ1-1|.|TRBV10-3
CAMASGSTEAFF
TGTGCCATGGCGTCGGGGAGCACTGAAGCTTTCTTT
>.|TRBJ2-3|.|TRBV27
CASRHLRDTITDTQYF
TGTGCCAGCAGACATCTCCGGGACACCATCACAGATACGCAGTATTTT
>TRBD1|TRBJ1-1|.|TRBV7-3
CASRGQGDTEAFF
TGTGCCAGCAGAGGACAGGGAGACACTGAAGCTTTCTTT
>.|TRBJ2-1|few|TRBV11-1
CASSFLAADNEQFF
TGTGCCAGCAGCTTTCTCGCGGCAGACAATGAGCAGTTCTTC
>.|TRBJ2-3|.|TRBV28
CASSLSGAYTDTQYF
TGTGCCAGCAGTTTATCAGGGGCCTACACAGATACGCAGTATTTT
>TRBD2|TRBJ2-3|few|TRBV10-1
CASSSREEVDTQYF
TGCGCCAGCTCGTCACGGGAGGAAGTGGATACGCAGTATTTT
>.|TRBJ2-7|.|TRBV5-1
CASSLGLGGTYEQYF
TGCGCCAGCAGCTTGGGACTCGGCGGGACCTACGAGCAGTACTTC
>TRBD1|TRBJ2-3|.|TRBV6-5
CASSFRGPTDTQYF
TGTGCCAGTAGTTTCAGGGGGCCCACAGATACGCAGTATTTT
>.|TRBJ2-5|once|TRBV2
CASSARGQETQYF
TGTGCCAGCAGTGCCCGGGGTCAAGAGACCCAGTACTTC
>.|TRBJ1-1|.|TRBV23-1
CASSLPWGQGYTEAFF
TGCGCCAGCAGTCTCCCCTGGGGGCAGGGGTACACTGAAGCTTTCTTT
>.|TRBJ1-1|.|TRBV18
CASSPRDAGDGAEAFF
TGTGCCAGCTCACCCAGAGACGCGGGAGATGGGGCTGAAGCTTTCTTT
>.|TRBJ2-3|once|TRBV7-9
CASSGGTQYF
TGTGCCAGCAGTGGAGGTACGCAGTATTTT
>.|TRBJ1-5|.|TRBV28
CASSHHTGQPQHF
TGTGCCAGCAGTCACCACACAGGTCAGCCCCAGCATTTT
>.|TRBJ2-3|few|TRBV5-4
CASSHKQGSDTQYF
TGTGCCAGCAGCCATAAACAGGGATCGGATACGCAGTATTTT
>.|TRBJ1-1|.|TRBV19
CASSISGVFTEAFF
TGTGCCAGTAGTATCTCAGGGGTATTCACTGAAGCTTTCTTT
>TRBD1|TRBJ2-7|.|TRBV9
CASSVGGTGGNEQYF
TGTGCCAGCAGCGTAGGGGGGACAGGGGGCAACGAGCAGTACTTC
>.|TRBJ1-1|.|TRBV12-3/TRBV12-4
CASSLGLGQEAFF
TGTGCCAGCAGTTTGGGGCTGGGACAAGAAGCTTTCTTT
>TRBD2|TRBJ2-1|.|TRBV6-6
CASTGTSGEQFF
TGTGCCAGCACCGGGACTAGCGGTGAGCAGTTCTTC
>.|TRBJ2-1|.|TRBV20-1
CSARESNEQFF
TGCAGTGCTAGGGAGAGTAATGAGCAGTTCTTC
>TRBD2|TRBJ2-1|.|TRBV27
CASKSGRLAGGPENNEQFF
TGTGCCAGCAAAAGTGGAAGGCTAGCGGGAGGGCCTGAAAACAATGAGCAGTTCTTC
>TRBD2|TRBJ2-1|few|TRBV6-5
CASSRGLAGFDEQFF
TGTGCCAGTAGCCGGGGACTAGCGGGATTCGATGAGCAGTTCTTC
>TRBD2|TRBJ2-1|.|TRBV9
CASSAHRGAGGLNEQFF
TGTGCCAGCAGCGCCCACCGGGGAGCGGGAGGGCTAAATGAGCAGTTCTTC
>TRBD1|TRBJ2-3|few|TRBV19
CASNVRTGALDTQYF
TGTGCCAGTAACGTCAGGACAGGGGCGTTAGATACGCAGTATTTT
>.|TRBJ2-7|.|TRBV6-6
CASSYKGADVQYEQYF
TGTGCCAGCAGTTACAAAGGTGCGGATGTTCAGTACGAGCAGTACTTC
>.|TRBJ1-1|.|TRBV9
CASSSSKSEAFF
TGTGCCAGCAGCTCCAGTAAGTCTGAAGCTTTCTTT
>TRBD1|TRBJ1-6|.|TRBV4-2
CASSHKRDRGLLGSPLHF
TGTGCCAGCAGCCACAAACGGGACAGGGGGCTTTTGGGGTCACCCCTCCACTTT
>TRBD1|TRBJ2-5|.|TRBV5-4
CASSEDRGKMETQYF
TGTGCCAGCAGCGAGGACAGGGGTAAAATGGAGACCCAGTACTTC
>.|TRBJ1-2|once|TRBV19
CASSGTAYGYTF
TGTGCCAGTAGTGGGACTGCCTATGGCTACACCTTC
>.|TRBJ2-2|few|TRBV5-6
CASSAHRVRYTGELFF
TGTGCCAGCAGCGCCCACAGGGTCAGGTACACCGGGGAGCTGTTTTTT
>.|TRBJ2-2|.|TRBV27
CASSPLAGLGTGELFF
TGTGCCAGCAGTCCCCTGGCAGGGTTGGGCACCGGGGAGCTGTTTTTT
>TRBD1|TRBJ2-6|.|TRBV11-2
CASSLIQGAGANVLTF
TGTGCCAGCAGCTTAATACAGGGGGCTGGGGCCAACGTCCTGACTTTC
>TRBD2|TRBJ2-1|.|TRBV3-1/TRBV3-2
CASSQIAHGGRSSYNEQFF
TGTGCCAGCAGCCAAATAGCGCATGGCGGGAGGAGCTCCTACAATGAGCAGTTCTTC
>.|TRBJ1-5|.|TRBV3-1/TRBV3-2
CASSLGHLSNQPQHF
TGTGCCAGCAGCCTGGGACACCTTAGCAATCAGCCCCAGCATTTT
>TRBD2|TRBJ2-1|.|TRBV28
CASSLSGGRYNEQFF
TGTGCCAGCAGTTTATCAGGCGGGAGGTACAATGAGCAGTTCTTC
>TRBD2|TRBJ2-3|.|TRBV28
CASSALAGVQYF
TGTGCCAGCAGCGCCCTAGCGGGAGTCCAGTATTTT
>.|TRBJ2-5|.|TRBV7-3
CASSLFGGQETQYF
TGTGCCAGCAGCTTGTTCGGAGGGCAAGAGACCCAGTACTTC
>TRBD2|TRBJ2-5|.|TRBV28
CASSLWGGTREETQYF
TGTGCCAGCAGTTTATGGGGGGGGACCCGCGAGGAGACCCAGTACTTC
>.|TRBJ1-1|.|TRBV14
CASSQGPNYNTEAFF
TGTGCCAGCAGCCAGGGCCCAAATTATAACACTGAAGCTTTCTTT
>TRBD2|TRBJ2-1|.|TRBV3-1/TRBV3-2
CASSGLAENNEQFF
TGTGCCAGCAGCGGGCTAGCGGAGAACAATGAGCAGTTCTTC
>.|TRBJ2-1|.|TRBV28
CASSPRPEPYNEQFF
TGTGCCAGCAGCCCCCGACCGGAGCCCTACAATGAGCAGTTCTTC
>.|TRBJ2-2|.|TRBV6-2/TRBV6-3
CASSAENSGELFF
TGTGCCAGCAGTGCCGAGAATTCCGGGGAGCTGTTTTTT
>.|TRBJ1-2|.|TRBV6-5
CASSYDTGEYYGYTF
TGTGCCAGCAGTTACGACACAGGAGAATACTATGGCTACACCTTC
>TRBD1|TRBJ1-1|.|TRBV30
CAWSVGGQGAEAFF
TGTGCCTGGAGTGTAGGGGGACAGGGGGCTGAAGCTTTCTTT
>TRBD1|TRBJ2-7|once|TRBV5-1
CASSLLGGQGLGEQYF
TGCGCCAGCAGCCTCTTGGGGGGACAGGGCTTAGGCGAGCAGTACTTC
>TRBD1|TRBJ2-7|.|TRBV7-2
CASSRDRVGAYEQYF
TGTGCCAGCAGCCGTGACAGGGTCGGGGCCTACGAGCAGTACTTC
>TRBD1|TRBJ1-5|once|TRBV6-5
CASKGGQGSNQPQHF
TGTGCCAGCAAGGGGGGACAGGGGAGCAATCAGCCCCAGCATTTT
>.|TRBJ2-5|.|TRBV5-1
CASSEGGSTAETQYF
TGCGCCAGCAGCGAGGGAGGAAGTACAGCAGAGACCCAGTACTTC